This record concerns one TCR beta chain sequence. Different DNA sequences within this sample yield the same CDR3. The CDR3 has 11 amino acids. The V gene's germline CDR1 is GTSNPN and CDR2 SVGIG (reference sequence). The germline V and J ends were trimmed by 5 bases and 7 bases, with 9 bases remaining between them. These data are taken from a study of shared clonotypes between healthy human individuals. Repertoires were generated with immunoSEQ multiplex PCR, while TCRdb's copy carries only in-frame clones and drops some. The sample lists 2 million to 3 million clones, more than 85% seen once, with approximately 0.35% in the top ten.

The source material was naive CD4+ T cells from PBMCs. Subset here: CD45RA+ positively selected. The clonotype originates from a man aged 18 to 29 in good health. Some clones in this sample may be carry-over from other donors' samples. J is TRBJ2-1 and V is TRBV30; D possibly corresponds to TRBD2 (5 bases). CDR3: CAWRRGNEQFF. The CDR3 DNA follows: TGTGCCTGGCGAAGAGGGAATGAGCAGTTCTTC.